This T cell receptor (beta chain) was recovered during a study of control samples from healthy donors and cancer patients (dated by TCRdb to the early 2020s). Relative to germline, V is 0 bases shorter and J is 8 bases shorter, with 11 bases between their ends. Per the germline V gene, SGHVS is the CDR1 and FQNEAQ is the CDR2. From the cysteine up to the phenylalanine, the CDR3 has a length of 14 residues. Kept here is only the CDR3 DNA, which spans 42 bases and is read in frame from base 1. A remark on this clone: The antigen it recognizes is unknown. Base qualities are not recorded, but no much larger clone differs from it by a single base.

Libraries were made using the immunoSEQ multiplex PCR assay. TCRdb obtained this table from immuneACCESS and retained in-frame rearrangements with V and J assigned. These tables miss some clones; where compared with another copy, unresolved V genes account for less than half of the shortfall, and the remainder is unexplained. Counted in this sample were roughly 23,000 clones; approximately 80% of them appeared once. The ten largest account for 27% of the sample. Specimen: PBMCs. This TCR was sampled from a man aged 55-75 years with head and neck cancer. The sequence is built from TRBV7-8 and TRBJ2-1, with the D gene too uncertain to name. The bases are TGTGCCAGCAGCTTAGCGAAGTCAGGACATGAGCAGTTCTTC. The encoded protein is CASSLAKSGHEQFF.